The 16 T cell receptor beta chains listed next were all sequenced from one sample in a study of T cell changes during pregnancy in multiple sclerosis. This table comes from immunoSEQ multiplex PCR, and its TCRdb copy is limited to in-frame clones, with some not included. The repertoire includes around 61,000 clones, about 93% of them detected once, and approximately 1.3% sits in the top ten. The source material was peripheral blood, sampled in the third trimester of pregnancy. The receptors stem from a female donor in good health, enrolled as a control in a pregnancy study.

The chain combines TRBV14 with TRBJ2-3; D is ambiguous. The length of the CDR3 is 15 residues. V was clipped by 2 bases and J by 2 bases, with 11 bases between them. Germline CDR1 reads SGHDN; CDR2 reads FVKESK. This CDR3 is CASSQSQENTDTQYF. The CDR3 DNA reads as TGTGCCAGCAGCCAATCACAAGAAAACACAGATACGCAGTATTTT.

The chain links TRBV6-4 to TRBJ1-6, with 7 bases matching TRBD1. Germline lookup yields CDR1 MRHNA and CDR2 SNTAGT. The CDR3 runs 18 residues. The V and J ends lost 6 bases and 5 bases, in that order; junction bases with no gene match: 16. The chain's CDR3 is CASSETYTGASNNSPLHF. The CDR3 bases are TGTGCCAGCAGCGAGACTTATACAGGGGCTTCTAATAATTCACCCCTCCACTTT.

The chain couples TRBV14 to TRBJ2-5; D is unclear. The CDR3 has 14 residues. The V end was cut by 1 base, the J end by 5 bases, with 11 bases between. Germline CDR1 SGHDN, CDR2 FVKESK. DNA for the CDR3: TGTGCCAGCAGCCAAGTGCAGGTTTTTGAGACCCAGTACTTC. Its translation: CASSQVQVFETQYF.

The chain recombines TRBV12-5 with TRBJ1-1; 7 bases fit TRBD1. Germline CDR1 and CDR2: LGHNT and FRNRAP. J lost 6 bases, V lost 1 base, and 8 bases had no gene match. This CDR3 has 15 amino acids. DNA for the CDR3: TGTGCTAGTGGTTTGGATCGGCCGGGGACAGCTGAAGCTTTCTTT. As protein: CASGLDRPGTAEAFF. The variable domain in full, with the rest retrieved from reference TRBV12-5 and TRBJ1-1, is DARVTQTPRHKVTEMGQEVTMRCQPILGHNTVFWYRQTMMQGLELLAYFRNRAPLDDSGMPKDRFSAEMPDATLATLKIQPSEPRDSAVYFCASGLDRPGTAEAFFGQGTRLTVV.

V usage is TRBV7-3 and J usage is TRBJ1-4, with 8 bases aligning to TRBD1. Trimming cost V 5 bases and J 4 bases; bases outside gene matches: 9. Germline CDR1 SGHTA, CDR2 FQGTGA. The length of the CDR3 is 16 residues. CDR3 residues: CASSAAGTGVNEKLFF. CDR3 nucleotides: TGTGCCAGCAGCGCCGCGGGGACAGGCGTTAATGAAAAACTGTTTTTT.

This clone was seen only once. The CDR3 protein is CASSWGQDGSYNSPLHF. CDR3 nucleotide sequence: TGCGCCAGCAGCTGGGGACAGGACGGGTCCTATAATTCACCCCTCCACTTT. V and J are TRBV5-1 and TRBJ1-6, with 8 bases aligning to TRBD1. Trimming took 3 bases from V and 1 from J; bases not matched to a gene: 6. CDR1 and CDR2 (germline): SGHRS, YFSETQ. This CDR3 is built from 17 residues.

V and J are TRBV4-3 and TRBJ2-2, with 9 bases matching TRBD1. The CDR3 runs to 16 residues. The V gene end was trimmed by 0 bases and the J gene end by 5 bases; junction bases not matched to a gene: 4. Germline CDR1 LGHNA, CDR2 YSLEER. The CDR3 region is CASSQDDRGETGELFF. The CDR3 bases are TGCGCCAGCAGCCAAGATGACAGGGGGGAAACCGGGGAGCTGTTTTTT.

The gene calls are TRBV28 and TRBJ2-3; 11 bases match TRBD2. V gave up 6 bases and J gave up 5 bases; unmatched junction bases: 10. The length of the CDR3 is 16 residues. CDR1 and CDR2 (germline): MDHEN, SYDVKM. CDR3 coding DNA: TGTGCCAGCAGCTCCCCTCTTGGACTAGCGGGAGATACGCAGTATTTT. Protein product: CASSSPLGLAGDTQYF. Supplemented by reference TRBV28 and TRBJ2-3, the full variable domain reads DVKVTQSSRYLVKRTGEKVFLECVQDMDHENMFWYRQDPGLGLRLIYFSYDVKMKEKGDIPEGYSVSREKKERFSLILESASTNQTSMYLCASSSPLGLAGDTQYFGPGTRLTVL.

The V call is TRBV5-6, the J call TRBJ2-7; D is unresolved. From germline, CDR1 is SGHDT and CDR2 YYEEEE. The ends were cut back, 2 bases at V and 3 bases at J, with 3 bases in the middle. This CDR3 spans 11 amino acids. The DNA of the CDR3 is TGTGCCAGCAGCTTTATCTACGAGCAGTACTTC. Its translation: CASSFIYEQYF.

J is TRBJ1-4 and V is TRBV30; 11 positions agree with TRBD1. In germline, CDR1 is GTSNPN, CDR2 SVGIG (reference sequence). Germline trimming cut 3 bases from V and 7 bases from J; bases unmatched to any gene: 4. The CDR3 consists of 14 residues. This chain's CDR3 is CAWSRTGGGEKLFF. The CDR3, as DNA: TGTGCCTGGAGCAGGACAGGGGGCGGTGAAAAACTGTTTTTT.

The CDR3 DNA reads as TGTGCCAGCAGCTCCAGACAGTCAAATCAGCCCCAGCATTTT. Translated, it gives CASSSRQSNQPQHF. This chain joins TRBV27 and TRBJ1-5; D perhaps matches TRBD1 (5 bases). The CDR3 runs to 14 residues. V was clipped by 6 bases and J by 4 bases, with 13 bases between them. CDR1 and CDR2 from the germline V gene are MNHEY and SMNVEV (reference sequence).

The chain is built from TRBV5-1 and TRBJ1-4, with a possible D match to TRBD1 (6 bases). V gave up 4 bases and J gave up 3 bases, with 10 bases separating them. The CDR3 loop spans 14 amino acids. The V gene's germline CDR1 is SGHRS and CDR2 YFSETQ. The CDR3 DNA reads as TGCGCCAGCAGCCAGGGGACACCTAATGAAAAACTGTTTTTT. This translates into CASSQGTPNEKLFF.

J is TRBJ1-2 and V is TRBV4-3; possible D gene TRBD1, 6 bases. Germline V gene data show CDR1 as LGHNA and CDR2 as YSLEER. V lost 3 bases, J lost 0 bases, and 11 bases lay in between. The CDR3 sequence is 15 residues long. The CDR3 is CASSHDRTSNYGYTF. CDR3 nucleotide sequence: TGCGCCAGCAGCCACGACAGGACATCTAACTATGGCTACACCTTC.

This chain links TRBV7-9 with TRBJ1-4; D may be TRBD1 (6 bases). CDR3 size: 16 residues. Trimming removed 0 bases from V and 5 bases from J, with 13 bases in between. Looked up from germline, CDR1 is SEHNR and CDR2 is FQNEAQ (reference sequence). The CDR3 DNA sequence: TGTGCCAGCAGCTTAGCAGGGTCCAGGGGCAATGAAAAACTGTTTTTT. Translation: CASSLAGSRGNEKLFF. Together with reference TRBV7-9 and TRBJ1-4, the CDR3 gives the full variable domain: DTGVSQNPRHKITKRGQNVTFRCDPISEHNRLYWYRQTLGQGPEFLTYFQNEAQLEKSRLLSDRFSAERPKGSFSTLEIQRTEQGDSAMYLCASSLAGSRGNEKLFFGSGTQLSVL.

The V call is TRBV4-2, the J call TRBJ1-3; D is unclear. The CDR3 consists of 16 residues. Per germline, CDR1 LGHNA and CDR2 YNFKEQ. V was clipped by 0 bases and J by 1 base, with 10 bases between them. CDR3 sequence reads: CASSQDQTVSGNTIYF. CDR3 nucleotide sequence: TGTGCCAGCAGCCAAGATCAAACAGTTTCTGGAAACACCATATATTTT.

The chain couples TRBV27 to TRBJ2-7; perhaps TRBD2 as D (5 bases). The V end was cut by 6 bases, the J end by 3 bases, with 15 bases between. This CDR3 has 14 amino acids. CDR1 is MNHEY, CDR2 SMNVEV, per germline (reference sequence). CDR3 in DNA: TGTGCCAGCAGCCCCACGGCACTAGACTACGAGCAGTACTTC. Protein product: CASSPTALDYEQYF.